Presented here are 23 T cell receptor beta chains from one specimen sequenced in a study of CD8+ T cells in alopecia areata. Extracted RNA was reverse transcribed, and the resulting cDNA served as sequencing template. The assay was immunoSEQ multiplex PCR, and TCRdb's table has in-frame clones only and misses some. Of about 200,000 clones listed, about 61% are singletons. Specimen: CD8+ T cells sorted from blood. Receptors were obtained from a human donor in good health.

This clone was counted a few times. The chain links TRBV2 to TRBJ1-1, with no clear D. This CDR3 contains 13 residues. The V and J ends lost 5 bases and 6 bases respectively, with 13 bases between them. Germline V gene lookup returns CDR1 SNHLY and CDR2 FYNNEI. The CDR3 bases are TGTGCCAGCAGTACCAAGGGATCCGCTGAAGCTTTCTTT. Amino acids: CASSTKGSAEAFF. The full variable domain, rest sourced from reference TRBV2 and TRBJ1-1, is EPEVTQTPSHQVTQMGQEVILRCVPISNHLYFYWYRQILGQKVEFLVSFYNNEISEKSEIFDDQFSVERPDGSNFTLKIRSTKLEDSAMYFCASSTKGSAEAFFGQGTRLTVV.

This sequence joins TRBV15 and TRBJ2-1, with a tentative D call TRBD2 (5 bases). V shed 5 bases and J shed 6 bases, with 11 bases lying between them. The CDR3 consists of 13 residues. Germline V gene data show CDR1 as LNHNV and CDR2 as YYDKDF (reference sequence). The CDR3 spells CATSPRGSNEQFF. The CDR3 nucleotides read TGTGCCACCAGCCCCCGAGGGTCCAATGAGCAGTTCTTC.

A single count supports this clone. This rearrangement joins TRBV6-6 to TRBJ1-1, with D unresolved. V was cut by 10 bases and J by 5 bases, with 17 bases left in between. The CDR3 totals 13 residues. Germline assignment: CDR1 MNHNY and CDR2 SVGAGI (reference sequence). CDR3 nucleotides: TGTGCCACCACTAAATCCTCAGGTACTGAAGCTTTCTTT. Translated: CATTKSSGTEAFF.

V usage is TRBV19 and J usage is TRBJ1-6; no reliable D call. CDR3 length equals 14 residues. Germline values: CDR1 LNHDA, CDR2 SQIVND (reference sequence). V lost 6 bases and J 8 bases, leaving 14 bases between the germline ends. CDR3 sequence reads: CASSLYRSDSPLHF. The CDR3 region has the DNA TGTGCCAGTAGCCTGTATAGATCGGATTCACCCCTCCACTTT.

This sequence joins TRBV28 and TRBJ1-4; 7 bases line up with TRBD1. The length of the CDR3 is 19 residues. J gave up 0 bases and V 2 bases, and 12 bases lay outside the gene matches. CDR1 and CDR2 (germline): MDHEN, SYDVKM. This CDR3 is CASSLVGQWDVATNEKLFF. The CDR3 DNA is TGTGCCAGCAGTTTAGTGGGACAGTGGGACGTTGCAACTAATGAAAAACTGTTTTTT.

J is TRBJ2-7 and V is TRBV6-1; D is possibly TRBD1 or TRBD2 (5 bases each). Trimming stripped 6 bases from V and 1 base from J, with 13 bases between. This CDR3 is 14 amino acids long. Germline V lookup: CDR1 MNHNS, CDR2 SASEGT. CDR3 nucleotide sequence: TGTGCCAGCAGGCCCCGGGACGCTTCCTACGAGCAGTACTTC. Encoded protein: CASRPRDASYEQYF.

This sequence joins TRBV27 and TRBJ1-5; D is unresolved. From germline, CDR1 is MNHEY and CDR2 SMNVEV (reference sequence). Trimming pared 5 bases from V and 5 bases from J, leaving 19 bases between. The CDR3 has 16 amino acids. The CDR3 nucleotides are TGTGCCAGCAGTCCCCCGGGCCTAAAAACGGATCAGCCCCAGCATTTT. This gives the protein CASSPPGLKTDQPQHF.

The rearrangement joins TRBV4-1 to TRBJ2-3, with 9 bases aligning to TRBD1. The CDR3 has 12 amino acids. Losses at the gene ends were 3 bases for V and 14 bases for J; bases not matched to a gene: 6. Germline V gives CDR1 MGHRA, CDR2 YSYEKL. For the CDR3, the DNA is TGCGCCAGCAGCCACGGACAGGGGATAAGGTATTTT. Protein sequence: CASSHGQGIRYF.

The table lists this clone with a few counts. The V gene is TRBV29-1, the J gene TRBJ2-5; 9 bases fit TRBD1. Germline CDR1 and CDR2: SQVTM and ANQGSEA. V shed 5 bases, J shed 5 bases, and the junction held 3 bases outside the gene matches. CDR3 size: 12 residues. The CDR3 region has the DNA TGCAGCGTTTGGACAGGGGAGGAGACCCAGTACTTC. This codes for CSVWTGEETQYF.

This rearrangement joins TRBV30 to TRBJ1-2, with 7 bases that match TRBD1. V trimming: 6 bases; J trimming: 3 bases; junction bases outside the gene matches: 4. This CDR3 has 12 residues. Germline CDR1 GTSNPN, CDR2 SVGIG (reference sequence). The CDR3 is CACDREDYGYTF. The CDR3 nucleotides are TGTGCCTGCGACAGGGAAGACTATGGCTACACCTTC.

The rearrangement uses TRBV5-4 and TRBJ2-5; D might be TRBD2 (5 bases). Germline values: CDR1 SGHNT, CDR2 YYREEE (reference sequence). Trimming cost V 0 bases and J 4 bases, with 10 bases left between them. The CDR3 extends over 14 amino acids. Written as DNA, the CDR3 is TGTGCCAGCAGCTTGGTTAGAGGAGGAGAGACCCAGTACTTC. Protein sequence: CASSLVRGGETQYF.

This clone was recorded a few times. The J gene is TRBJ2-1, the V gene TRBV29-1; a possible D gene is TRBD2 (6 bases). The CDR3 covers 14 residues. The V end lost 4 bases, the J end lost 0 bases, and 10 bases lay between the germline ends. CDR1 is SQVTM, CDR2 ANQGSEA, per germline. This CDR3 is CSVGGASSYNEQFF. Written as DNA, the CDR3 is TGCAGCGTTGGCGGGGCTAGCTCCTACAATGAGCAGTTCTTC.

This rearrangement joins TRBV30 to TRBJ2-1; 9 bases match TRBD2. After removal of 5 bases from V and 9 bases from J, the junction contained 14 bases not matched to a gene. Germline V lookup: CDR1 GTSNPN, CDR2 SVGIG (reference sequence). The CDR3 is made up of 15 amino acids. CDR3 in amino acids: CAWGKGTSSATEQFF. The CDR3 bases are TGTGCCTGGGGTAAGGGGACTAGCAGTGCCACTGAGCAGTTCTTC. Complete variable domain (other parts from reference TRBV30 and TRBJ2-1): SQTIHQWPATLVQPVGSPLSLECTVEGTSNPNLYWYRQAAGRGLQLLFYSVGIGQISSEVPQNLSASRPQDRQFILSSKKLLLSDSGFYLCAWGKGTSSATEQFFGPGTRLTVL.

A remark on this clone: Different DNA sequences within this sample yield the same CDR3. The V gene is TRBV5-1, the J gene TRBJ1-3; D not certain. The CDR3 sequence is 13 residues long. V was clipped by 8 bases and J by 3 bases, with 12 bases between them. From germline, CDR1 is SGHRS and CDR2 YFSETQ. CDR3 amino acids: CASRRESGNTIYF. DNA for the CDR3: TGCGCCAGTCGACGGGAAAGTGGAAACACCATATATTTT.

The chain is built from TRBV5-4 and TRBJ2-5, with D possibly TRBD1 on 6 matching bases. Trimming left V 3 bases short and J 1 base short, with 10 bases between. The V gene's germline CDR1 is SGHNT and CDR2 YYREEE (reference sequence). The CDR3 spans 14 residues. For the CDR3, the DNA is TGTGCCAGCAGCTGGGGACATATCCAAGAGACCCAGTACTTC. The encoded protein is CASSWGHIQETQYF.

The chain is built from TRBV4-3 and TRBJ2-1; 8 positions match TRBD2. The junction had 6 bases not matched to a gene; V was cut back by 0 bases and J by 8 bases. The CDR3 is 15 residues long. Per the germline V gene, CDR1 is LGHNA and CDR2 is YSLEER. CDR3 nucleotides: TGCGCCAGCAGCCAAGAAAGCGGGGGTTGGGATGAGCAGTTCTTC. Translated, it gives CASSQESGGWDEQFF.

This clone was observed a handful of times. CDR3 nucleotide sequence: TGTGCCAGCAGCACCATGACTTACGAGCAGTACTTC. It is translated as CASSTMTYEQYF. This chain connects TRBV7-9 to TRBJ2-7; no reliable D call. Trimming removed 5 bases at V and 4 bases at J, with 9 bases between. Germline values: CDR1 SEHNR, CDR2 FQNEAQ (reference sequence). This CDR3 contains 12 residues. Based on the CDR3 plus reference TRBV7-9 and TRBJ2-7, the full variable domain is DTGVSQNPRHKITKRGQNVTFRCDPISEHNRLYWYRQTLGQGPEFLTYFQNEAQLEKSRLLSDRFSAERPKGSFSTLEIQRTEQGDSAMYLCASSTMTYEQYFGPGTRLTVT.

This clone has a handful of counts. The V call is TRBV29-1, the J call TRBJ2-7; 12 positions agree with TRBD1. Germline V lookup: CDR1 SQVTM, CDR2 ANQGSEA. The CDR3 covers 13 residues. V shed 6 bases, J shed 3 bases, and the junction held 3 bases outside the gene matches. CDR3 DNA: TGCAGCGTCCGGGACAGGGGGCTCTACGAGCAGTACTTC. It translates to CSVRDRGLYEQYF.

This clone turned up a few times. This sample also contains other DNA sequences that code for the same CDR3. The chain employs TRBV27 and TRBJ1-5; no clear D. The V and J ends lost 2 bases and 4 bases respectively, with 6 bases between them. Germline V CDR1 and CDR2: MNHEY, SMNVEV (reference sequence). The CDR3 spans 13 residues. CDR3 loop: CASSLGSNQPQHF. The CDR3 DNA follows: TGTGCCAGCAGTTTAGGCAGTAATCAGCCCCAGCATTTT.

CDR3 amino acids: CASSLVQQETQYF. The CDR3, as DNA: TGTGCCAGCAGCTTAGTCCAGCAAGAGACCCAGTACTTC. This rearrangement joins TRBV5-6 to TRBJ2-5; D gene ambiguous. Trimming took off 2 bases at V and 2 bases at J, with 7 bases between the two ends. The V gene's germline CDR1 is SGHDT and CDR2 YYEEEE. This CDR3 comprises 13 residues.

This clone was counted once. The chain couples TRBV4-1 to TRBJ2-7; tentative D call: TRBD1 (5 bases). Germline CDR1 MGHRA, CDR2 YSYEKL. There are 15 residues in the CDR3. Trimming pared 0 bases from V and 4 bases from J, leaving 13 bases between. The DNA of the CDR3 is TGCGCCAGCAGCCAAGATCCCCCAGGGATTTACGAGCAGTACTTC. It codes for CASSQDPPGIYEQYF.

Here the CDR3 reads CASSWQSGGSTEAFF. The CDR3 DNA reads TGCGCCAGCAGCTGGCAATCCGGGGGGAGCACTGAAGCTTTCTTT. V is TRBV4-1 and J is TRBJ1-1; tentative D call: TRBD1 (5 bases). CDR1 MGHRA and CDR2 YSYEKL come from the germline V gene. Trimming cost V 5 bases and J 4 bases, with 17 bases left between them. CDR3 length equals 15 residues.

The chain recombines TRBV6-5 with TRBJ1-2; TRBD1 matches 8 bases. There are 14 residues in the CDR3. Germline loops: CDR1 MNHEY, CDR2 SVGAGI. V lost 7 bases, J lost 1 base, and 5 bases stayed unmatched. CDR3 DNA: TGTGCCAGCAACCAGGGGGCCCTTAACTATGGCTACACCTTC. This sequence encodes CASNQGALNYGYTF.